This T cell receptor beta chain is drawn from a study of T-cell memory formation after mild COVID-19. Study as a whole: TCR clusters were mostly donor specific. Findings and limits, study-wide: Some clones that responded turned up in pre-infection memory, which suggests that cross-reactive memory joined in.

Trimming pared 5 bases from V and 2 bases from J, leaving 12 bases between. The CDR3 consists of 14 residues. Germline V gene sequence: CDR1 SGHAT, CDR2 FQNNGV. In the case of this clonotype: Its target is unknown. A much larger clonotype is one base distant, so this may be a read error.

MiXCR, run by TCRdb on the 5' RACE reads, gives a single entry per CDR3 protein. The profile shows roughly 400,000 distinct CDR3 sequences, approximately 15% of them singletons. Sequencing was done on a sample of PBMCs or a T cell subset sorted from them (not recorded which). This receptor was obtained from a man in his late teens or twenties who had mild COVID-19 (a few samples of this study predate the infection). Cell type and time point are not known. J is TRBJ2-5 and V is TRBV11-2; the D is unclear. CDR3: CASSTSYSQETQYF. The CDR3 DNA reads as TGTGCCAGCAGCACAAGTTACTCACAAGAGACCCAGTACTTC. The full variable domain, its missing parts supplied by reference TRBV11-2 and TRBJ2-5, is EAGVAQSPRYKIIEKRQSVAFWCNPISGHATLYWYQQILGQGPKLLIQFQNNGVVDDSQLPKDRFSAERLKGVDSTLKIQPAKLEDSAVYLCASSTSYSQETQYFGPGTRLLVL.